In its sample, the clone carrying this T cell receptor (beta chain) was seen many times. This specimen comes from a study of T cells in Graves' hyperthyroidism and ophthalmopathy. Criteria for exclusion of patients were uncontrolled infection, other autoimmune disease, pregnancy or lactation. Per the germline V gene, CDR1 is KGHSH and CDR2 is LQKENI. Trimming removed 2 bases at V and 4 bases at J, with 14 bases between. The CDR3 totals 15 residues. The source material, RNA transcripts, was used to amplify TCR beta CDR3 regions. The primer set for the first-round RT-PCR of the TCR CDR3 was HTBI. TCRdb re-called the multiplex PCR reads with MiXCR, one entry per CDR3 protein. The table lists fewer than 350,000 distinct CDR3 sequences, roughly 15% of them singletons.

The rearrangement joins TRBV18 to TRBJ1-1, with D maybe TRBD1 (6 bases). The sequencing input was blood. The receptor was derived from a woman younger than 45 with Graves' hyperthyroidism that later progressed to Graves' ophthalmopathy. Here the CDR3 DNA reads TGTGCCAGCTCACCAGGGGAGGGGGGTTTCACTGAAGCTTTCTTT. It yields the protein CASSPGEGGFTEAFF.